These 10 T cell receptor beta chains came from one sample sequenced in a study of glioma-infiltrating T cells. The iRepertoire nested amplicon-rescue multiplex PCR amplified TCR alpha and beta CDR3s from RNA. TCRdb reanalysed the multiplex PCR reads using MiXCR and keeps one entry per CDR3 protein. Found here are more than 350,000 distinct CDR3 sequences, roughly 41% of them singletons; the top ten hold 12%. The sequenced sample consisted of glioma tissue, nonneoplastic brain tissue, or PBMCs (not recorded which). These receptors came from a human donor with low-grade glioma or glioblastoma, undergoing nonglioma brain surgery, or in good health (not recorded which).

This clonotype has more than one count but fewer than ten. The gene calls are TRBV7-9 and TRBJ2-7; a weak D match, TRBD1 (7 bases). The CDR3 is 13 amino acids. The ends were cut back, 11 bases at V and 5 bases at J, with 19 bases in the middle. Germline lookup yields CDR1 SEHNR and CDR2 FQNEAQ (reference sequence). CDR3 nucleotides: TGTGCCTACGGCGGAGGGGGCCAGGACGAGCAGTACTTC. Translating gives CAYGGGGQDEQYF.

The rearrangement joins TRBV30 to TRBJ2-7; the match to TRBD2 covers 9 bases. V trimming: 1 base; J trimming: 1 base; junction bases outside the gene matches: 5. Germline V CDR1 and CDR2: GTSNPN, SVGIG (reference sequence). The CDR3 sequence is 15 residues long. The CDR3 bases are TGTGCCTGGAGTGCCGGTAGCGGGGGATCCTACGAGCAGTACTTC. It specifies CAWSAGSGGSYEQYF. Drawing the rest from reference TRBV30 and TRBJ2-7, the complete variable domain is SQTIHQWPATLVQPVGSPLSLECTVEGTSNPNLYWYRQAAGRGLQLLFYSVGIGQISSEVPQNLSASRPQDRQFILSSKKLLLSDSGFYLCAWSAGSGGSYEQYFGPGTRLTVT.

This rearrangement joins TRBV20-1 to TRBJ2-1; the match to TRBD2 covers 10 bases. After removal of 5 bases from V and 2 bases from J, the junction contained 3 bases not matched to a gene. The CDR3 extends over 14 amino acids. Germline V gene data show CDR1 as DFQATT and CDR2 as SNEGSKA (reference sequence). The CDR3 loop is CSAGSGRAYNEQFF. The CDR3 DNA is TGCAGTGCTGGAAGCGGGAGGGCCTACAATGAGCAGTTCTTC.

The sample holds many counts of this clonotype. This chain connects TRBV6-1 to TRBJ2-7, with D unresolved. This CDR3 has 14 residues. CDR1 is MNHNS and CDR2 is SASEGT in the germline V gene. V was cut by 1 base and J by 3 bases, with 10 bases left in between. CDR3 protein: CASSEVLGIYEQYF. The CDR3, as DNA: TGTGCCAGCAGTGAAGTACTGGGAATCTACGAGCAGTACTTC.

Ten or more counts support this clonotype. The chain couples TRBV27 to TRBJ2-3, with a tentative D call TRBD1 (6 bases). V lost 1 base and J lost 5, with 13 bases in between. Germline CDR1 reads MNHEY; CDR2 reads SMNVEV (reference sequence). The CDR3 runs to 15 residues. The CDR3 loop reads CASSLYPGVVDTQYF. The CDR3 DNA is TGTGCCAGCAGTTTATATCCAGGGGTCGTAGATACGCAGTATTTT.

This chain links TRBV7-9 with TRBJ2-3; D gene uncertain. Germline values: CDR1 SEHNR, CDR2 FQNEAQ (reference sequence). V lost 8 bases, J lost 0 bases, and 24 bases lay in between. The CDR3 runs to 18 residues. This chain's CDR3 is CASGTPRTRSSSTDTQYF. The CDR3 bases are TGTGCCAGCGGCACCCCCAGGACGAGGTCCTCTAGCACAGATACGCAGTATTTT. The full variable domain, with the rest looked up from reference TRBV7-9 and TRBJ2-3, is DTGVSQNPRHKITKRGQNVTFRCDPISEHNRLYWYRQTLGQGPEFLTYFQNEAQLEKSRLLSDRFSAERPKGSFSTLEIQRTEQGDSAMYLCASGTPRTRSSSTDTQYFGPGTRLTVL.

This clonotype came up a few times. J is TRBJ2-1 and V is TRBV6-2 or TRBV6-3; D unclear. V lost 2 bases and J 2 bases, leaving 10 bases between the germline ends. Germline V lookup: CDR1 MNHEY, CDR2 SVGEGT. This CDR3 has 15 residues. CDR3 region: CASSYRDGPYNEQFF. Here the CDR3 DNA reads TGTGCCAGCAGTTACCGAGACGGGCCCTACAATGAGCAGTTCTTC.

V usage is TRBV28 and J usage is TRBJ2-5; 7 bases are a match to TRBD2. CDR3 length: 17 residues. Looked up from germline, CDR1 is MDHEN and CDR2 is SYDVKM. J lost 3 bases, V lost 0 bases, and 10 bases had no gene match. The CDR3 coding sequence is TGTGCCAGCAGTTTATGGTCCCGGGGGGAAGGAGAAGAGACCCAGTACTTC. It yields the protein CASSLWSRGEGEETQYF.

The chain has TRBV6-1 and TRBJ2-7; D ambiguous. Trimming removed 5 bases at V and 2 bases at J, with 16 bases between. The CDR3 is made up of 15 amino acids. Germline-derived CDR1 and CDR2 are MNHNS and SASEGT. The CDR3 DNA follows: TGTGCCAGCAGTCCCCGACCGGACCGCACCTACGAGCAGTACTTC. Its translation is CASSPRPDRTYEQYF.

Concerning this clonotype: Given a much more abundant clone one base away, this may be a read error. The chain employs TRBV6-5 and TRBJ2-1; D is unresolved. The CDR3 loop spans 15 amino acids. Germline V lookup: CDR1 MNHEY, CDR2 SVGAGI. Trimming removed 5 bases at V and 5 bases at J, with 16 bases between. The CDR3 spells CASSELVLQNNEQFF. The CDR3 nucleotides are TGTGCCAGCAGTGAACTGGTACTTCAAAACAATGAGCAGTTCTTC.